This T cell receptor beta chain was observed in a study of graft-versus-host responses after intestinal transplantation. Points on this clone: Its specificity is not known.

V lost 7 bases to trimming and J lost 4 bases, with 17 bases between them. The germline CDR1 and CDR2 sequences are SNHLY and FYNNEI. The CDR3 is 14 residues long. Profiling relied on immunoSEQ multiplex PCR, and the TCRdb table lists in-frame clones only, not all of them. Among 100,000 to 140,000 clones listed, roughly 86% were seen once. This TCR derives from a human donor who was the organ donor for an intestinal transplant. The chain has TRBV2 and TRBJ2-7; a weak D match, TRBD2 (6 bases). Sequences were derived from unstimulated CD4+ T cells sorted from spleen or lymph node cells, sampled before transplant. The CDR3 nucleotides are TGTGCCAGCATGAGATCGTCGGGGGTATACGAGCAGTACTTC. Protein: CASMRSSGVYEQYF.